One and the same sample provided the 8 T cell receptor beta chains below, sequenced in a study of PD-L1 blockade in urothelial cancer. Noted time point: peripheral blood 6 weeks after treatment start. TCRdb's table, derived via immunoSEQ multiplex PCR, lists solely in-frame clones and lacks some. The sample consists of over 100,000 clones, 80% to 95% of them appearing once. Sequencing used PBMCs, obtained around atezolizumab (anti-PD-L1) treatment. All receptors come from a man aged 55 to 70 with urothelial cancer.

This sequence joins TRBV6-6 and TRBJ2-1; TRBD1 agrees at 9 bases. The CDR3 runs 14 residues. Germline V gene sequence: CDR1 MNHNY, CDR2 SVGAGI (reference sequence). Germline trimming cut 6 bases from V and 6 bases from J; bases unmatched to any gene: 6. The CDR3 nucleotides read TGTGCCAGCAGGGTTACAGGGGGCGGCAATGAGCAGTTCTTC. This encodes CASRVTGGGNEQFF.

The chain has TRBV9 and TRBJ2-3, with D possibly being TRBD1 (6 bases). V dropped 2 bases and J dropped 3 bases, with 13 bases sitting between them. Germline assignment: CDR1 SGDLS and CDR2 YYNGEE. The CDR3 contains 15 residues. The chain's CDR3 is CASSVGHQGTDTQYF. The CDR3 nucleotides are TGTGCCAGCAGCGTGGGACACCAAGGGACAGATACGCAGTATTTT.

The chain carries TRBV5-3 and TRBJ1-4; the match to TRBD1 covers 7 bases. TRBV5-3 is known as an ORF, though its function is uncertain. This CDR3 comprises 15 residues. With V trimmed by 3 bases and J by 3 bases, 5 bases remained unmatched. The CDR3 region has the DNA TGTGCCAGAAGCTGGAAGACAGGGCCTAATGAAAAACTGTTTTTT. This translates into CARSWKTGPNEKLFF.

The V call is TRBV10-1, the J call TRBJ2-5, with TRBD2 matching over 11 bases. Germline CDR1 is WNHNN and CDR2 is SYGVQD (reference sequence). Losses at the gene ends were 5 bases for V and 3 bases for J; bases not matched to a gene: 5. This CDR3 is built from 15 residues. CDR3 bases: TGCGCCAGCAGTATAGCGGGGGGGCCGGAAGAGACCCAGTACTTC. Amino acids: CASSIAGGPEETQYF.

The J gene is TRBJ1-2, the V gene TRBV29-1; 10 bases agree with TRBD1. V was pared by 7 bases and J by 8 bases, with 10 bases of the junction left unmatched. Germline loops: CDR1 SQVTM, CDR2 ANQGSEA. The CDR3 loop spans 13 amino acids. In DNA form, the CDR3 reads TGCAGCGCCGGGGACAGGGGCTTGGGAGGCTACACCTTC. This gives the protein CSAGDRGLGGYTF.

In this sample, this clone turned up a few times. The chain joins TRBV4-1 to TRBJ2-3; maybe TRBD2 (6 bases). V lost 8 bases to trimming and J lost 4 bases, with 22 bases between them. The V gene's germline CDR1 is MGHRA and CDR2 YSYEKL. The CDR3 has 16 residues. CDR3 sequence reads: CASGGVGFFRPDTQYF. The CDR3, as DNA: TGCGCCAGCGGAGGGGTTGGCTTCTTTAGACCAGATACGCAGTATTTT.

V is TRBV18 and J is TRBJ1-4; the D is unclear. Germline CDR1 KGHSH, CDR2 LQKENI. The CDR3 sequence is 16 residues long. Trimming pared 3 bases from V and 1 base from J, leaving 12 bases between. This chain's CDR3 is CASSPLSQLTNEKLFF. The CDR3 bases are TGTGCCAGCTCACCCCTGAGTCAATTAACTAATGAAAAACTGTTTTTT.

This chain's CDR3 is CASSYEQGNTIYF. As DNA, the CDR3 is TGTGCCAGCAGCTACGAACAGGGGAACACCATATATTTT. The chain has TRBV4-2 and TRBJ1-3, with 7 nucleotides matching TRBD1. Germline loops: CDR1 LGHNA, CDR2 YNFKEQ. Trimming removed 5 bases from V and 7 bases from J; junction bases left unmatched: 5. The CDR3 sequence is 13 residues long.